Described below is a single T cell receptor (beta chain) sequence and its context. This clonotype was seen a handful of times. Its cognate antigen has yet to be identified. No much larger clonotype is one base removed from it; base qualities were not supplied. The CDR3 covers 14 residues, taking in both the cysteine and the phenylalanine. CDR3 DNA is the only sequence kept; it has 42 bases, read in frame from the first base. Trimming costs V 4 bases and J 4 bases, and their ends lie 13 bases apart. The germline V gene provides CDR1 MNHEY and CDR2 SVGEGT. Library creation used RACE. Sequencing took place on a NextSeq 500. Library preparation attached unique molecular identifiers to individual cDNA molecules for quantitative, reproducible TCR counting. Each blood RNA sample was used to sequence both TCR alpha and TCR beta chains. Processing in the source paper ran as follows. The median number of TCRs per sample was over 85,000, ranging from roughly 20,000 to 700,000. The Decombinator software suite was used to annotate V, J and CDR3 in the TCR reads. For the PS versus PT1 abundance plots, all samples were subsampled to the same number of TCRs (28,000). Expanded TCRs were defined as absent before sensitization and observed at least eight times at the 2-week time point. TCRdb handled the public reads itself, with Q25 trimming in fastp and clone calling in MiXCR, and kept productive beta chains. Here each entry gathers all rows of one CDR3 protein and keeps the most common genes and DNA. The V and J calls reflect TCRdb's pipeline rather than the authors' work. Across this sample there are a few hundred thousand distinct CDR3 sequences, with roughly 6.3% seen only once. 5% to 6% of the sample belongs to the ten largest clones.

What the time point label conveys for this sample: patch test 2, 6 weeks after DPC sensitization. The treatment or condition label for this specimen denotes: therapeutic diphenylcyclopropenone sensitization with weekly scalp DPC. At every patch-test visit, the blood draw took place before the patch test was put on. To be eligible, patients had to be aged 18 to 70, diagnosed with alopecia and judged suitable for DPC therapy, while pregnant patients were excluded. Total RNA was extracted from unfractionated whole blood collected in Tempus Blood RNA tubes. This specimen comes from a study of human T cells and chemical hapten exposure (dated by TCRdb to the early 2020s). Broadly, across the study: For sensitization, 2% DPC in acetone was applied to an approximately 2 cm by approximately 2 cm area of upper inner arm skin. Throughout the roughly 23-week study period, patients were also given weekly therapeutic DPC doses on the scalp. Patch tests used Finn chambers with 0.01% DPC on the upper back, scored after 6 days by International Contact Dermatitis Research Group standards. Most of the patients in the cohort were female, and the cohort covered alopecia areata with under or over 50% scalp involvement, alopecia totalis and alopecia universalis. Libraries were pooled for sequencing, and per-sample TCR yields varied mainly because of small differences in library volumes within the pool. Peripheral blood TCR repertoire changes were tracked in vivo in alopecia patients during primary and secondary sensitization to the hapten diphenylcyclopropenone (DPC). Patient blood was sampled pre-sensitization (week 0) and at 2, 6 and about 24 weeks after DPC sensitization. For TCR sequencing, blood came from 25 to 35 alopecia patients at anywhere from one to four time points (pre-sensitization, 2, 6 and 24 weeks). Study-wide conclusions, independent of this receptor: Because every patient had alopecia, a presumed autoimmune disease, the patients' immune response might differ from that of healthy individuals. Patch test score was positively correlated with the number of PT1 expanded TCRs, with significance at thresholds 8, 16 and 32 but not at 4. Repeated subsampling changed both the strength of the expansion versus patch-test correlation and the threshold at which that correlation became significant. Expanded TCRs formed significantly more large CDR3 similarity clusters than pre-sensitization or healthy control sets, consistent with antigen-driven responses. DPC sensitization did not change the number of TCRs with a frequency above 1 in 1000, and there was no evidence of changes in global repertoire structure.

The chain is encoded by TRBV6-2 or TRBV6-3 joined to TRBJ1-1, with the D segment identity uncertain. The source is a woman between 18 and 29 years old with alopecia areata. Some clones in this sample may be carry-over from other donors' samples. This sample comprised whole blood, obtained in connection with sensitization to the hapten diphenylcyclopropenone (DPC). The CDR3 reads as follows: CASSSRPLGTEAFF. The nucleotide sequence reads as follows: TGTGCCAGCAGTTCCAGACCCCTGGGCACTGAAGCTTTCTTT.